This paragraph covers one T cell receptor beta chain sequence. Its antigen target is currently unknown. Base quality data are lacking; no much larger clone is found one base away. In the prospective study, participants were 18 to 89 years old, resided in under 30 geographic areas of the United States, and were enrolled through a virtual design. To assign participants to cohorts, the prospective study relied on clinical history that participants themselves reported in a screening survey and a study questionnaire. Recovered participants in ImmuneRACE Cohort 3 were defined by two consecutive negative NP/OP PCR tests, clearance by a healthcare professional, or resolution of symptoms. Mobile phlebotomists in the prospective study collected whole blood, serum and a nasopharyngeal or oropharyngeal swab from every participant. Over an approximately 2-month period, participants in the prospective study had the option of providing additional blood draws and questionnaires. Prospective study blood samples were shipped either frozen or at room temperature before DNA extraction.

This sample is drawn from a study of blood T cell repertoires in COVID-19 (TCRdb year 2020). With regard to the full study: Samples from collaborators originated in the United States, Italy and Spain and spanned both the acute and convalescent phases of COVID-19. The sample metadata nearly always contained a de-identified subject ID, COVID-19 status, age in years and sex. Where HLA class I and class II types were available, the types were taken from metadata supplied by the sample provider, not from assay-based typing. The repertoires were made available in a free public database intended to serve as a resource for research on the immune response to SARS-CoV-2. The dataset comprised deeply sampled blood TCRbeta repertoires from subjects exposed to, actively infected with, or recovered from COVID-19. Samples came from the ongoing ImmuneRACE study (first 160 participants) plus 1,254 subjects from 6 global collaborators. The prospective study material was composed of cDNA or gDNA derived from T cells, B-cell-depleted T cells, or PBMCs. Beyond this particular receptor, the publication reports: How much clinical and demographic metadata was included differed by source and by participant, and the metadata was provided uncurated.

TCRbeta CDR3 regions were amplified from genomic DNA by means of the immunoSEQ Assay, a bias-controlled multiplex PCR. In the original analysis: The number of nucleated cells in each sample was estimated from the amplification of reference gene primers within the assay. Sequence reads were collapsed and filtered to measure the absolute abundance of every unique TCRbeta CDR3 rearrangement. For each sample, productive Simpson clonality was calculated as the square root of Simpson's diversity index across productive rearrangements. TCRdb provides this immuneACCESS table in a form limited to in-frame rearrangements. Some clones are lacking; in checked studies, under half of them reflect an unresolved V gene, and why the rest are absent is not known. The V and J calls and clone size come from that table; D and trimming were worked out from the DNA. The sample table contains 170,000 or so clones; only one count was recorded for about 72% of them. The top ten clonotypes cover roughly a sixth of the sample.

Material for sequencing was PBMCs or T cells enriched from blood (not recorded which). The clonotype comes from a woman aged 45-65 years who had recovered from COVID-19.

The DNA sequence is as follows: TGTGCCTGGAGTCCCCTAGACCCGAACACTGAAGCTTTCTTT. Translated, it gives CAWSPLDPNTEAFF. The chain uses TRBV30 and TRBJ1-1; a confident D gene designation cannot be given. The V and J ends are trimmed by 2 bases and 1 base, leaving 11 bases between them. For CDR1 and CDR2, the germline V gene (reference sequence) lists GTSNPN and SVGIG. The CDR3 spans 14 residues, from the cysteine through the phenylalanine. Only CDR3 DNA remains: 42 bases, in frame from the first base.